A single sample gave rise to the 2 T cell receptor beta chains below, sequenced in a study of CD8+ T cells in alopecia areata. The sequencing template was cDNA reverse transcribed from extracted RNA. The method was immunoSEQ multiplex PCR; TCRdb's version includes in-frame clones alone and lacks a portion of them. The sample records 140,000 to 150,000 clones, less than 65% being singletons. Sequenced sample: CD8+ T cells sorted from blood. These receptors were obtained from a human donor in good health.

The chain employs TRBV11-2 and TRBJ2-7; possible D gene TRBD1, 6 bases. V was trimmed by 5 bases and J by 0 bases, leaving 8 bases between them. The CDR3 extends over 13 amino acids. CDR1 is SGHAT and CDR2 is FQNNGV in the germline V gene. The chain's CDR3 is CASSNRASYEQYF. In nucleotides, the CDR3 is TGTGCCAGCAGCAACAGGGCCTCCTACGAGCAGTACTTC.

This CDR3 reads CAISELSVDSEQYF. CDR3 nucleotides: TGTGCCATCAGTGAGCTTAGCGTAGATAGCGAGCAGTACTTC. This rearrangement joins TRBV10-3 to TRBJ2-7; maybe TRBD2 (5 bases). The V and J ends lost 2 bases and 6 bases respectively, with 14 bases between them. The germline CDR1 and CDR2 sequences are ENHRY and SYGVKD. The CDR3 totals 14 residues.